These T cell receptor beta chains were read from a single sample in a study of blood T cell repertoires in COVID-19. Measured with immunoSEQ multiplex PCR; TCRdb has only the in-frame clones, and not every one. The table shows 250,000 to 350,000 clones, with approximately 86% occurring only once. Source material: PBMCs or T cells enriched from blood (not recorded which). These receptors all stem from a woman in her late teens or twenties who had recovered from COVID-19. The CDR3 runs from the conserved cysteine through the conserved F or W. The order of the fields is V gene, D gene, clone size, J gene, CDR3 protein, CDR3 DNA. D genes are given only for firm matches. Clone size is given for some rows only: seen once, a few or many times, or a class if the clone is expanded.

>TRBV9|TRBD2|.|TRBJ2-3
CASSDLRGGSTDTQYF
TGTGCCAGCAGCGACTTGCGGGGGGGCTCGACAGATACGCAGTATTTT
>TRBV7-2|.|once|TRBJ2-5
CASSRQQARGQETQYF
TGTGCCAGCAGCCGCCAGCAAGCCCGGGGGCAAGAGACCCAGTACTTC
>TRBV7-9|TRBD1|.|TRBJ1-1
CASSLGLGGGTEAFF
TGTGCCAGCAGCTTAGGTCTAGGGGGCGGCACTGAAGCTTTCTTT
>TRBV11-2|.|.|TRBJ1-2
CASSLGGRGGSLYGYTF
TGTGCCAGCAGCTTAGGAGGTCGGGGGGGCTCTTTATATGGCTACACCTTC
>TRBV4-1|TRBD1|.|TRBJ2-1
CASSQEGTGGRNEQFF
TGCGCCAGCAGCCAAGAAGGGACAGGGGGCCGCAATGAGCAGTTCTTC
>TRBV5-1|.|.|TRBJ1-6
CASSLDPSGDNSPLHF
TGCGCCAGCAGCTTGGATCCATCAGGGGATAATTCACCCCTCCACTTT
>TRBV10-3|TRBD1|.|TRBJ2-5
CAISGRTGAGETQYF
TGTGCCATCAGTGGTAGGACAGGGGCCGGAGAGACCCAGTACTTC
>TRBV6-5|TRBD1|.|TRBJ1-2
CASSGQGTGGYTF
TGTGCCAGCAGCGGACAGGGTACAGGTGGCTACACCTTC
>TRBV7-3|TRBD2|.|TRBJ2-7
CASSAGTSGQVFSYEQYF
TGTGCCAGCAGCGCCGGGACTAGCGGACAAGTGTTCTCCTACGAGCAGTACTTC
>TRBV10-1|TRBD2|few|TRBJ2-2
CASRGSWRLAGLNTGELFF
TGCGCCAGCAGGGGGAGTTGGAGACTAGCGGGGTTGAACACCGGGGAGCTGTTTTTT
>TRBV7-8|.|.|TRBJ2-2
CASSSIIGQGGSGELFF
TGTGCCAGCAGTTCTATAATAGGACAGGGAGGGTCCGGGGAGCTGTTTTTT
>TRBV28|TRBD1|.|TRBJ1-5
CASSSYRGNQPQHF
TGTGCCAGCAGTTCCTACAGGGGAAATCAGCCCCAGCATTTT
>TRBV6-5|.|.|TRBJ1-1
CASSYWAGLGDTEAFF
TGTGCCAGCAGTTACTGGGCAGGATTGGGTGATACTGAAGCTTTCTTT
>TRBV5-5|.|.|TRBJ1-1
CASSLVVWQEAFF
TGTGCCAGCAGCCTGGTTGTTTGGCAGGAAGCTTTCTTT
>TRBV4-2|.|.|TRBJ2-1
CASSQVVDSSYNEQFF
TGTGCCAGCAGCCAAGTTGTAGATAGCTCCTACAATGAGCAGTTCTTC
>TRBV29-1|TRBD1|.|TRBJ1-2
CSGSQGANGYTF
TGCAGCGGATCGCAGGGGGCAAATGGCTACACCTTC
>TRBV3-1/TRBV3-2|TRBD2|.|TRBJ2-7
CASSLSGGSYEQYF
TGTGCCAGCAGCCTTTCGGGGGGGTCCTACGAGCAGTACTTC
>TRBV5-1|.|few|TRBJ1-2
CASYQGGTVYGYTF
TGCGCCAGCTATCAAGGGGGAACAGTGTATGGCTACACCTTC
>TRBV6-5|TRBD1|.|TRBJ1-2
CASSPPVGTGGGYTF
TGTGCCAGCAGTCCACCCGTTGGGACAGGAGGGGGCTACACCTTC
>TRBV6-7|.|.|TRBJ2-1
CASDIGVRDEQFF
TGTGCCAGCGACATCGGGGTACGGGATGAGCAGTTCTTC
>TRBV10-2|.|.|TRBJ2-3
CASSESDFTDTQYF
TGCGCCAGCAGTGAGTCGGACTTCACAGATACGCAGTATTTT
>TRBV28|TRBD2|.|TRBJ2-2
CATTGRGRAPAGELFF
TGTGCCACCACCGGGCGCGGGAGGGCCCCCGCCGGGGAGCTGTTTTTT
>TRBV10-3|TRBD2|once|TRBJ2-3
CAISEFGLGPLTDTQYF
TGTGCCATCAGTGAGTTCGGACTAGGCCCCCTCACAGATACGCAGTATTTT
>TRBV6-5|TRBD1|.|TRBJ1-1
CASSPGQGMNTEAFF
TGTGCCAGCAGTCCGGGACAGGGGATGAACACTGAAGCTTTCTTT
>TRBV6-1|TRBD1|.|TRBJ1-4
CASSEGGQWNEKLFF
TGTGCCAGCAGTGAAGGGGGACAGTGGAATGAAAAACTGTTTTTT
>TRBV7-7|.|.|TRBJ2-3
CASSLAIAGIGNTDTQYF
TGTGCCAGCAGCTTAGCGATTGCGGGGATCGGTAACACAGATACGCAGTATTTT
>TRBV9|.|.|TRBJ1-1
CASGAANRANTEAFF
TGTGCCAGCGGAGCCGCGAACAGGGCGAACACTGAAGCTTTCTTT
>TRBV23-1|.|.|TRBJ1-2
CASSQSVPANYGYTF
TGCGCCAGCAGTCAATCGGTGCCAGCTAACTATGGCTACACCTTC
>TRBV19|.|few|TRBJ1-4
CASSLGGSNEKLFF
TGTGCCAGTAGTCTGGGGGGATCTAATGAAAAACTGTTTTTT
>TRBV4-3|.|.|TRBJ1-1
CASSRLGGSTEAFF
TGCGCCAGCAGCCGGCTGGGGGGTTCCACTGAAGCTTTCTTT
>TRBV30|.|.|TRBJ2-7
CAWSGGTPYEQYF
TGTGCCTGGAGCGGCGGGACCCCCTACGAGCAGTACTTC
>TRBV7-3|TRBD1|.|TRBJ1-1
CASSPRTGLVNTEAFF
TGTGCCAGCAGCCCCCGGACAGGGTTGGTTAACACTGAAGCTTTCTTT
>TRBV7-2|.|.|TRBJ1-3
CASSPLGGSGNTIYF
TGTGCCAGCAGCCCACTAGGCGGCTCTGGAAACACCATATATTTT
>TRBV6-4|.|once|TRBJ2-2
CASSERGGTGELFF
TGTGCCAGCAGTGAGAGGGGGGGCACCGGGGAGCTGTTTTTT
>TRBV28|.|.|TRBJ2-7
CASSFITDSYEQYF
TGTGCCAGCAGTTTCATCACAGACTCCTACGAGCAGTACTTC
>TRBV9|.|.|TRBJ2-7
CASSVEWTASYEQYF
TGTGCCAGCAGCGTAGAATGGACAGCGAGCTACGAGCAGTACTTC
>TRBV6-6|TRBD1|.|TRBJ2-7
CANGGPGTGHSYEQYF
TGTGCCAACGGGGGACCGGGGACAGGCCATTCCTACGAGCAGTACTTC
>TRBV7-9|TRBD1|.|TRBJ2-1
CASSSGQGAYNEQFF
TGTGCCAGCAGCAGCGGACAGGGGGCCTACAATGAGCAGTTCTTC
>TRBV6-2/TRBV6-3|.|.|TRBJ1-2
CASSLTDSHGYTF
TGTGCCAGCAGTCTCACGGACAGCCATGGCTACACCTTC
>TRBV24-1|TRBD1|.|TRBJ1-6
CATSGTGRDNSPLHF
TGTGCCACCAGTGGGACAGGCCGTGATAATTCACCCCTCCACTTT
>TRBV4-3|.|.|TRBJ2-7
CASSKWRQASYEQYF
TGCGCCAGCAGCAAGTGGAGGCAAGCCTCCTACGAGCAGTACTTC
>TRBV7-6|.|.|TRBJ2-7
CASSSALVGSGEQYF
TGTGCCAGCAGCTCAGCCCTCGTGGGCAGCGGCGAGCAGTACTTC
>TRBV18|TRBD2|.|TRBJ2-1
CASSRTSGNNEQFF
TGTGCCAGCTCGCGGACTAGCGGGAACAATGAGCAGTTCTTC
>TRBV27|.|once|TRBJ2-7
CASSLTEGEQYF
TGTGCCAGCAGTTTAACGGAGGGAGAGCAGTACTTC
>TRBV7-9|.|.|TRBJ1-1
CASSRDTNTEAFF
TGTGCCAGCAGCCGGGACACGAACACTGAAGCTTTCTTT
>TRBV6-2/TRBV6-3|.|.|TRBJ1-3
CASSSGRNSGNTIYF
TGTGCCAGCAGTTCCGGGAGAAACTCTGGAAACACCATATATTTT
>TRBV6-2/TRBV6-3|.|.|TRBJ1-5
CASSYPHSAGTLSQPQHF
TGTGCCAGCAGTTACCCGCATTCTGCGGGGACGCTTAGTCAGCCCCAGCATTTT
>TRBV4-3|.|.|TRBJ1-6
CASSQVLQGNSPLHF
TGCGCCAGCAGCCAAGTTCTGCAGGGGAATTCACCCCTCCACTTT
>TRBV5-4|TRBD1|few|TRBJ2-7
CASSLAGGGFKDQTYEQYF
TGTGCCAGCAGCTTGGCAGGGGGCGGGTTTAAAGACCAGACCTACGAGCAGTACTTC
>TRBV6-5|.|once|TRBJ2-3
CASSPRLGPDTQYF
TGTGCCAGCAGTCCCCGACTAGGTCCAGATACGCAGTATTTT
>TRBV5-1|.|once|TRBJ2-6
CASSFMAGFSSGANVLTF
TGCGCCAGCAGCTTTATGGCAGGGTTCAGCTCTGGGGCCAACGTCCTGACTTTC
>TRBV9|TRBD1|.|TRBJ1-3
CASSVDGTAGNTIYF
TGTGCCAGCAGCGTAGACGGGACAGCTGGAAACACCATATATTTT
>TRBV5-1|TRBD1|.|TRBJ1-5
CASSLGTGRNQPQHF
TGCGCCAGCAGTTTAGGGACAGGGAGGAATCAGCCCCAGCATTTT
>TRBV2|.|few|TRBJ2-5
CASSEGTGPATQYF
TGTGCCAGCAGTGAAGGAACAGGCCCCGCGACCCAGTACTTC
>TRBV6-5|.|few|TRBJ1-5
CASSSLREQPQHF
TGTGCCAGCAGTTCCCTCCGGGAACAGCCCCAGCATTTT
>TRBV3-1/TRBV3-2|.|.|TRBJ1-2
CASSQENRYYGYTF
TGTGCCAGCAGCCAAGAGAATCGGTACTATGGCTACACCTTC
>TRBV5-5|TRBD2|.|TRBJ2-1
CASSLGASGSSSEQFF
TGTGCCAGCAGCTTGGGGGCTAGCGGGAGTTCGAGTGAGCAGTTCTTC
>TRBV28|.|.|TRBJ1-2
CASSQGHLYGYTF
TGTGCCAGCAGCCAGGGCCACCTCTATGGCTACACCTTC
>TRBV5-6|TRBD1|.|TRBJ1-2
CASSAGTVEVTVYGYTF
TGTGCCAGCAGCGCTGGGACAGTGGAAGTAACGGTCTATGGCTACACCTTC
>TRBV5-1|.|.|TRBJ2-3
CASSDEVRNTQYF
TGCGCCAGCAGCGATGAAGTGAGGAATACGCAGTATTTT